Each of the 11 T cell receptor beta chains below was sequenced from the same sample in a study of T-cell reconstitution after alpha-beta-depleted transplantation in children. Unique molecular identifiers were incorporated into the prepared TCRbeta library. From the PCR reads, TCRdb called clonotypes with MiXCR, one entry per CDR3 protein. The table lists hundreds of thousands of distinct CDR3 sequences, roughly 13% of them singletons. The sequences come from PBMCs, mostly from graft donor cells, collected 360 days after TCRalphabeta/CD19-depleted stem cell transplant. These receptors were collected from a male patient aged 10 to 17 who had a stem cell transplant for acute myeloid leukemia, so the T cells may come from the graft donor.

This clonotype has ten or more counts. J is TRBJ1-5 and V is TRBV3-1; D remains unclear. The CDR3 consists of 16 residues. Germline assignment: CDR1 LGHDT and CDR2 YNNKEL (reference sequence). V lost 4 bases and J lost 1, with 14 bases in between. The CDR3 region is CASSLGGFGSNQPQHF. The CDR3 DNA is TGTGCCAGCAGCCTTGGAGGATTTGGAAGCAATCAGCCCCAGCATTTT.

The chain combines TRBV20-1 with TRBJ2-3, with TRBD1 as a possible D gene (6 bases). The CDR3 runs to 16 residues. Germline V gene sequence: CDR1 DFQATT, CDR2 SNEGSKA (reference sequence). The V end was cut by 3 bases, the J end by 1 base, with 17 bases between. The CDR3 DNA follows: TGCAGTGCTAGCGCCGGGACATTCTGGGGCACAGATACGCAGTATTTT. It codes for CSASAGTFWGTDTQYF.

This clonotype was seen many times. The rearrangement links TRBV11-2 to TRBJ2-3, with D possibly TRBD2 on 6 matching bases. Trimming removed 2 bases at V and 1 base at J, with 16 bases between. The CDR3 consists of 17 residues. Germline CDR1 is SGHAT and CDR2 is FQNNGV. CDR3 DNA sequence: TGTGCCAGCAGCTTAATTCTAGCGCCCATCGGCACAGATACGCAGTATTTT. Its translation is CASSLILAPIGTDTQYF.

This clonotype was picked up many times. This chain connects TRBV2 to TRBJ2-1; 12 bases are shared with TRBD2. From germline, CDR1 is SNHLY and CDR2 FYNNEI. V dropped 9 bases and J dropped 3; count of bases not matched to a gene: 9. The CDR3 covers 16 residues. The CDR3 sequence: CARGTSGRIFYNEQFF. DNA for the CDR3: TGTGCCAGGGGTACTAGCGGGAGGATTTTCTACAATGAGCAGTTCTTC.

This clonotype was picked up many times. V is TRBV29-1 and J is TRBJ2-1, with a tentative D call TRBD2 (5 bases). V was trimmed by 3 bases and J by 9 bases, leaving 15 bases between them. CDR3 length: 13 residues. Germline CDR1 SQVTM, CDR2 ANQGSEA. The CDR3 DNA reads as TGCAGCGTTGAGCCTCCCCATGGGAGTGAGCAGTTCTTC. Its translation: CSVEPPHGSEQFF.

In its sample, this clonotype was seen a few times. This chain links TRBV20-1 with TRBJ2-7; D is possibly TRBD1 (6 bases). V lost 6 bases, J lost 3 bases, and 12 bases lay in between. Germline lookup yields CDR1 DFQATT and CDR2 SNEGSKA (reference sequence). The CDR3 totals 12 residues. Here the CDR3 reads CSAAQGVYEQYF. The CDR3 bases are TGCAGTGCGGCACAGGGAGTCTACGAGCAGTACTTC.

V and J are TRBV14 and TRBJ2-7, with D hard to call. Looked up from germline, CDR1 is SGHDN and CDR2 is FVKESK. The CDR3 length is 17 residues. The germline V and J ends were trimmed by 0 bases and 3 bases, with 18 bases remaining between them. CDR3 nucleotides: TGTGCCAGCAGCCAAGAAGGATTGATTATCGCGATCTACGAGCAGTACTTC. It yields the protein CASSQEGLIIAIYEQYF.

The chain carries TRBV29-1 and TRBJ2-7; 9 nucleotides line up with TRBD1. V was clipped by 6 bases and J by 5 bases; unmatched bases: 17. The CDR3 is 16 residues long. Germline loops: CDR1 SQVTM, CDR2 ANQGSEA. The CDR3 protein is CSVRGDGHRGLNEQYF. The DNA for the CDR3 is TGCAGCGTCCGGGGAGACGGACACAGGGGGCTCAACGAGCAGTACTTC.

The rearrangement uses TRBV9 and TRBJ2-7, with 10 bases aligning to TRBD2. This CDR3 has 15 amino acids. V lost 3 bases to trimming and J lost 7 bases; unmatched junction nucleotides: 10. CDR1 SGDLS and CDR2 YYNGEE come from the germline V gene. The CDR3 DNA sequence: TGTGCCAGCAGCGACTTCATAGCGGGAGGAGGTGAGCAGTACTTC. This translates into CASSDFIAGGGEQYF.

Many counts were recorded for this clonotype. The chain has TRBV27 and TRBJ2-5; 9 positions agree with TRBD2. The CDR3 contains 16 residues. In germline, CDR1 is MNHEY, CDR2 SMNVEV (reference sequence). J lost 4 bases, V lost 5 bases, and 11 bases had no gene match. CDR3 loop: CASSRLAEPSGETQYF. The CDR3 DNA is TGTGCCAGCAGTAGACTAGCGGAGCCCAGCGGAGAGACCCAGTACTTC.

The chain combines TRBV14 with TRBJ2-2; a weak D match, TRBD2 (5 bases). Germline CDR1 is SGHDN and CDR2 is FVKESK. The CDR3 has 16 residues. V shed 4 bases and J shed 0 bases, with 12 bases lying between them. The CDR3 nucleotides read TGTGCCAGCAGCCGCTGGGGAGTTTCGAACACCGGGGAGCTGTTTTTT. This translates into CASSRWGVSNTGELFF.